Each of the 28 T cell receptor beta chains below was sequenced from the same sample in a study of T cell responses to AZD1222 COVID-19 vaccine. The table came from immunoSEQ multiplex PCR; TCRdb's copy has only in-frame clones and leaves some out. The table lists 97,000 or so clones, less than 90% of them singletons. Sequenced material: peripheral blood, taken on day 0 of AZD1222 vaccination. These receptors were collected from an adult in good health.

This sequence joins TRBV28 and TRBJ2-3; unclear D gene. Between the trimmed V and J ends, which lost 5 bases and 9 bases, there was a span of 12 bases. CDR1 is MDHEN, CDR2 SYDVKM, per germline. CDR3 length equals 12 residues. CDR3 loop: CASSTDVSTQYF. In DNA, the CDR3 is TGTGCCAGCAGTACCGACGTATCCACGCAGTATTTT.

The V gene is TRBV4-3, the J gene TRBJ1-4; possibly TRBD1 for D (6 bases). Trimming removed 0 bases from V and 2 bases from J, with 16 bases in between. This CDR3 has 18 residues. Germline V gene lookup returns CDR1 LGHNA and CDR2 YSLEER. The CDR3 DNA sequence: TGCGCCAGCAGCCAAGATATAGGCAGGGGAGGGACTAATGAAAAACTGTTTTTT. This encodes CASSQDIGRGGTNEKLFF.

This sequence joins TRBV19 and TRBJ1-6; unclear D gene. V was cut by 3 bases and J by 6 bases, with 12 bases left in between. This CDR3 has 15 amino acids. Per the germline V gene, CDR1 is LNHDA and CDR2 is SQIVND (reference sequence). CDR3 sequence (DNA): TGTGCCAGTAGTATCAGGACGGATATTAATTCACCCCTCCACTTT. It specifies CASSIRTDINSPLHF.

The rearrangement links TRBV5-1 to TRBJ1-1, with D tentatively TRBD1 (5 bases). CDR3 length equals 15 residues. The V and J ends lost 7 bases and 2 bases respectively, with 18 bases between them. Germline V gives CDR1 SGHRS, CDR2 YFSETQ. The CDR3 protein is CASYPLDRDNTEAFF. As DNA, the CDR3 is TGCGCCAGCTATCCCCTTGACAGAGATAACACTGAAGCTTTCTTT.

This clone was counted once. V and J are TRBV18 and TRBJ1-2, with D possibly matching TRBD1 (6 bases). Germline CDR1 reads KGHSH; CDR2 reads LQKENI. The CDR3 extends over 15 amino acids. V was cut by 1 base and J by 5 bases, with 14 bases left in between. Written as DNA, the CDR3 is TGTGCCAGCTCACCACGGGCAGGGGAGCGATATGGCTACACCTTC. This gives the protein CASSPRAGERYGYTF.

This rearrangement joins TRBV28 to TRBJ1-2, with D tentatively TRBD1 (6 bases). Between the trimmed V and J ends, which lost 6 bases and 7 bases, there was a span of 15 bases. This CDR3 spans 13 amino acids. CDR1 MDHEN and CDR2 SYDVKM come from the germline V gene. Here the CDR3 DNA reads TGTGCCAGCAGAACCGGGACAATGGCTGGCTACACCTTC. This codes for CASRTGTMAGYTF.

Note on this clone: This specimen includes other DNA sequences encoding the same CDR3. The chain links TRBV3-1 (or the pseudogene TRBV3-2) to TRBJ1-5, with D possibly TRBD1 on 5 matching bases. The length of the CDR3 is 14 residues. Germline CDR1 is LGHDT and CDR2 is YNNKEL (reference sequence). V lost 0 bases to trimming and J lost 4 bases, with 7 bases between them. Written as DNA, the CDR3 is TGTGCCAGCAGCCAAGATCGGGGGAATCAGCCCCAGCATTTT. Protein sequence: CASSQDRGNQPQHF.

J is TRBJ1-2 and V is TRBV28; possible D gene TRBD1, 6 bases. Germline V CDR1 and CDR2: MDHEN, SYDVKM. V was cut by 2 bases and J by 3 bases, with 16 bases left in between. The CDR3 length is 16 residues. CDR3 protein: CASSLSHMGAHYGYTF. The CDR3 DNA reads TGTGCCAGCAGTTTAAGCCATATGGGGGCTCACTATGGCTACACCTTC.

The CDR3 region has the DNA TGTGCCAGCAGCGGGGGGAGAAGATCTTCGCAAGAGACCCAGTACTTC. Translated: CASSGGRRSSQETQYF. The rearrangement uses TRBV7-9 and TRBJ2-5, with a weak D call TRBD2 (6 bases). Trimming pared 5 bases from V and 2 bases from J, leaving 18 bases between. The CDR3 has 16 amino acids. CDR1 SEHNR and CDR2 FQNEAQ come from the germline V gene (reference sequence).

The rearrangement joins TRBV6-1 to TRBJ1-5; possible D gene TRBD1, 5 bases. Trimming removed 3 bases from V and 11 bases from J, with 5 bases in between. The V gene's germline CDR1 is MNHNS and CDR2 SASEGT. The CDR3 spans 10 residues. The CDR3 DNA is TGTGCCAGCAGTGAGACAGCCCAGCATTTT. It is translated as CASSETAQHF.

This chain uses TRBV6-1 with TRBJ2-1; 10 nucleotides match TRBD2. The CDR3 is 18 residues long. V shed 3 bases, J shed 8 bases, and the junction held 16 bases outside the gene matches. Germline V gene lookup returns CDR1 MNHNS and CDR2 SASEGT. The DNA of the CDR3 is TGTGCCAGCAGTGATCGAGCGGGGGGGTCCGTCAGGGGACATGAGCAGTTCTTC. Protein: CASSDRAGGSVRGHEQFF.

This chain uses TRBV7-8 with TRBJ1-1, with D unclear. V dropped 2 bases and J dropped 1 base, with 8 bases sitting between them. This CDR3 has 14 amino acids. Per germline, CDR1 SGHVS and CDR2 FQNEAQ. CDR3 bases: TGTGCCAGCAGCTTAATAAATTCGAACACTGAAGCTTTCTTT. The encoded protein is CASSLINSNTEAFF.

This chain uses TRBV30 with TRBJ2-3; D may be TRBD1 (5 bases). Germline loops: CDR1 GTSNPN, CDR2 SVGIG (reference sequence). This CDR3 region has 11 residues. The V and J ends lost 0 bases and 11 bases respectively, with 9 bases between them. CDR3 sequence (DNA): TGTGCCTGGAGTGTCAGGGCTGAGCAGTATTTT. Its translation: CAWSVRAEQYF.

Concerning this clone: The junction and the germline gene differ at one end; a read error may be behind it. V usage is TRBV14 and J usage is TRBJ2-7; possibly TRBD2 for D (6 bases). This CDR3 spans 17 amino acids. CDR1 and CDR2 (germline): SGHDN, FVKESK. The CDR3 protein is CAGSRLVAGIGAYEQYF. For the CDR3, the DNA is TGTGCCGGCAGCCGACTAGTAGCCGGGATCGGGGCCTACGAGCAGTACTTC.

CDR3 sequence reads: CASSLFDTGLAGVVEQYF. CDR3 DNA: TGTGCCAGCAGCCTCTTCGATACGGGACTAGCGGGAGTTGTCGAGCAGTACTTC. V gene TRBV11-2 combines with J gene TRBJ2-7; 14 nucleotides line up with TRBD2. The CDR3 spans 18 residues. Trimming at V came to 5 bases and at J to 6 bases, leaving 15 bases not matched to a gene. From germline, CDR1 is SGHAT and CDR2 FQNNGV.

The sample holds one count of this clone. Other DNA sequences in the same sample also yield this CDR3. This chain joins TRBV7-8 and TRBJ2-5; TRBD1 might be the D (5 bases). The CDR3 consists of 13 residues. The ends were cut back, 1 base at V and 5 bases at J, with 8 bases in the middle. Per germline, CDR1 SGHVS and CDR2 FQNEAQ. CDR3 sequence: CASSLGQWETQYF. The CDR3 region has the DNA TGTGCCAGCAGCTTAGGACAGTGGGAGACCCAGTACTTC.

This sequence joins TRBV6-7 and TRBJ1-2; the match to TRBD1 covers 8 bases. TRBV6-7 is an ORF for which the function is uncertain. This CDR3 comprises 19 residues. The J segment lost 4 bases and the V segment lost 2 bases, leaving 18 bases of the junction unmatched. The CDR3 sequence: CASSYLPANPGGTGYGYTF. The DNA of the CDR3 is TGTGCCAGCAGTTACCTACCCGCTAACCCAGGGGGCACAGGCTATGGCTACACCTTC.

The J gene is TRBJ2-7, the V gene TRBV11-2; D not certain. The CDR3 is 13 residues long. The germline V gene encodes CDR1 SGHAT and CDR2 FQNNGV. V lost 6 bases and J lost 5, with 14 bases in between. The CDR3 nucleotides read TGTGCCAGCAGTCAAGATTACGCCGACGAGCAGTACTTC. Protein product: CASSQDYADEQYF. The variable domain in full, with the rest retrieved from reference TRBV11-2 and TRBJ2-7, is EAGVAQSPRYKIIEKRQSVAFWCNPISGHATLYWYQQILGQGPKLLIQFQNNGVVDDSQLPKDRFSAERLKGVDSTLKIQPAKLEDSAVYLCASSQDYADEQYFGPGTRLTVT.

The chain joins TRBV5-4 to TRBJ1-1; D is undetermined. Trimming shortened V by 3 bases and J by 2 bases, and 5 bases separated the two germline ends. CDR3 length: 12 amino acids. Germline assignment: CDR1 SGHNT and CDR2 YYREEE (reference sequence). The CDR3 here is CASSSDNTEAFF. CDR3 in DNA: TGTGCCAGCAGCTCAGATAACACTGAAGCTTTCTTT.

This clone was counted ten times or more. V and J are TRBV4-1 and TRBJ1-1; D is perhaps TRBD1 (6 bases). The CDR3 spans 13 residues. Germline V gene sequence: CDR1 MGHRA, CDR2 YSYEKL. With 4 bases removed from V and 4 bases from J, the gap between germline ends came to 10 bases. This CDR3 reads CASSLRGSTEAFF. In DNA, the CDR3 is TGCGCCAGCAGCCTCAGGGGAAGCACTGAAGCTTTCTTT.

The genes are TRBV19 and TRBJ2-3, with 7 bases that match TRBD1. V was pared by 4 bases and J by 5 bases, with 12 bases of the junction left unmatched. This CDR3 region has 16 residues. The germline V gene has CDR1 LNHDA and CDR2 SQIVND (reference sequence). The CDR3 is CASSKLPKGAQDTQYF. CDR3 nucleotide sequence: TGTGCCAGTAGTAAACTCCCTAAGGGGGCGCAAGATACGCAGTATTTT.

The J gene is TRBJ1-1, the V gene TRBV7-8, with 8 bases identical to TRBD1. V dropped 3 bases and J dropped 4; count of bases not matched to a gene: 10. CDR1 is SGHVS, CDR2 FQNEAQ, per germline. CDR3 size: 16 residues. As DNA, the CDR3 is TGTGCCAGCAGCTTCTCATCCAGGGGGCGAGTCACTGAAGCTTTCTTT. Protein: CASSFSSRGRVTEAFF.

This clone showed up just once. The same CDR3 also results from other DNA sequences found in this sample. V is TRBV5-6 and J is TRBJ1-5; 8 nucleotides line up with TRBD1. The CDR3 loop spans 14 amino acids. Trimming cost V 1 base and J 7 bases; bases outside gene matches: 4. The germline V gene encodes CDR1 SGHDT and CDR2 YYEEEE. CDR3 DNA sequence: TGTGCCAGCAGCTTGTCAGGGGGCAGGCAGCCCCAGCATTTT. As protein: CASSLSGGRQPQHF.

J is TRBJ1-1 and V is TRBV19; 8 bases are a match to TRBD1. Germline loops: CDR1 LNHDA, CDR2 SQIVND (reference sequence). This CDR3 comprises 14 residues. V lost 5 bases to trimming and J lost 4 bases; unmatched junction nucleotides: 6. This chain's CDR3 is CASSVGQGVTEAFF. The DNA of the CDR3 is TGTGCCAGTAGTGTTGGACAGGGCGTCACTGAAGCTTTCTTT.

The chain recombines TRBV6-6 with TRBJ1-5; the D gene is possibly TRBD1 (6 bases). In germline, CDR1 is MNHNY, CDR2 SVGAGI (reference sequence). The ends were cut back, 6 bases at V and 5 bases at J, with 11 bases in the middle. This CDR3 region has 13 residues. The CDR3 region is CASRTDRDQPQHF. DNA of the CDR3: TGTGCCAGCAGGACGGACAGAGATCAGCCCCAGCATTTT.

Here the CDR3 DNA reads TGTGCCAGCAGCTTACCATCTACAGGGGCTTCGCAGTATTTT. Translated: CASSLPSTGASQYF. The chain joins TRBV7-2 to TRBJ2-3; 7 bases are a match to TRBD1. V lost 2 bases and J lost 10; bases outside the gene matches: 9. The CDR3 runs 14 residues. CDR1 is SGHTA, CDR2 FQGNSA, per germline.

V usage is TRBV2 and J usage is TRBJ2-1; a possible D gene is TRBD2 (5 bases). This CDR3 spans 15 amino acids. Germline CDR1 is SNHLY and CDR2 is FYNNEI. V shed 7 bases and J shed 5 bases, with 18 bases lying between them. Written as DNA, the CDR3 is TGTGCCAGCACCGGGATTTATGCGGCCGACAATGAGCAGTTCTTC. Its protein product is CASTGIYAADNEQFF.

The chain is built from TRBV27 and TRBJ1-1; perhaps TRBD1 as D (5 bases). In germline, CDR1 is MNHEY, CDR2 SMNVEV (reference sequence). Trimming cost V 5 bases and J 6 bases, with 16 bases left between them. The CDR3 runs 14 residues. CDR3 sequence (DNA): TGTGCCAGCAGTCTTACCCCGAGGGGCGCTGAAGCTTTCTTT. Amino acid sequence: CASSLTPRGAEAFF.